Listed below are T cell receptor beta chains from one sample, sequenced in a study of blood T cell repertoires in COVID-19. Profiling relied on immunoSEQ multiplex PCR, and the TCRdb table lists in-frame clones only, not all of them. The table records 350,000 to 450,000 clones, more than 70% of them present only once. The sequenced sample consisted of PBMCs or T cells enriched from blood (not recorded which). These receptor sequences come from a woman under 30 who had been exposed to COVID-19. Both conserved end residues are part of each CDR3. D genes are given only for firm matches. Clone size is given for some rows only: seen once, a few or many times, or a class if the clone is expanded.

d_call	v_call	clone_size	j_call	cdr3_aa	cdr3_nt
NA	TRBV5-1	NA	TRBJ2-3	CASSELADTQYF	TGCGCCAGCAGTGAACTAGCAGATACGCAGTATTTT
NA	TRBV7-6	many	TRBJ2-3	CASSLDFSSTDTQYF	TGTGCCAGCAGCTTAGATTTTTCTAGCACAGATACGCAGTATTTT
TRBD1	TRBV5-4	NA	TRBJ2-7	CASSLAQGAYEQYF	TGTGCCAGCAGCTTGGCCCAGGGGGCCTACGAGCAGTACTTC
TRBD1	TRBV13	NA	TRBJ1-1	CASSPTTGWTEAFF	TGTGCCAGCAGCCCTACGACAGGGTGGACTGAAGCTTTCTTT
TRBD1	TRBV5-6	NA	TRBJ2-7	CASSSGQGRGLF	TGTGCCAGCAGCTCCGGACAGGGTAGGGGCCTCTTC
TRBD2	TRBV4-1	NA	TRBJ2-3	CASSQDRSGKHGGRTQYF	TGCGCCAGCAGCCAAGATCGAAGCGGGAAGCATGGTGGGAGAACGCAGTATTTT
TRBD1	TRBV2	NA	TRBJ1-3	CASSEGDRGDSGNTIYF	TGTGCCAGCAGTGAGGGGGACAGGGGAGACTCTGGAAACACCATATATTTT
NA	TRBV19	NA	TRBJ2-3	CASSIDGGDTQYF	TGTGCCAGTAGTATAGATGGAGGAGATACGCAGTATTTT
NA	TRBV7-2	NA	TRBJ2-7	CASSSHPTGRYEQYF	TGTGCCAGCAGCTCCCACCCGACAGGAAGATACGAGCAGTACTTC
NA	TRBV27	NA	TRBJ1-1	CASSTTGNTEAFF	TGTGCCAGCAGTACGACAGGGAACACTGAAGCTTTCTTT
NA	TRBV27	NA	TRBJ1-1	CASSPMVDSEAFF	TGTGCCAGCAGCCCCATGGTCGACAGTGAAGCTTTCTTT
TRBD2	TRBV19	NA	TRBJ2-7	CASSMVAGGLEQYF	TGTGCCAGTAGTATGGTAGCGGGGGGGCTCGAGCAGTACTTC
NA	TRBV19	once	TRBJ1-6	CASSMAVSYNSPLHF	TGTGCCAGTAGTATGGCCGTCTCCTATAATTCACCCCTCCACTTT
TRBD1	TRBV9	NA	TRBJ2-1	CASSANTGGLQYNEQFF	TGTGCCAGCAGCGCCAATACAGGGGGCCTTCAATACAATGAGCAGTTCTTC
TRBD1	TRBV13	NA	TRBJ1-1	CASSLPGQGTEAFF	TGTGCCAGCAGCCTTCCGGGACAGGGGACTGAAGCTTTCTTT
NA	TRBV28	NA	TRBJ1-2	CASTLPTTERKNYGYTF	TGTGCCAGCACCCTCCCAACCACCGAGAGAAAAAACTATGGCTACACCTTC
TRBD1	TRBV19	NA	TRBJ1-1	CASSGQGSEAFF	TGTGCCAGTTCGGGACAGGGTAGTGAAGCTTTCTTT
TRBD2	TRBV28	NA	TRBJ2-1	CASRELAGNYNEQFF	TGTGCCAGCAGGGAGCTAGCGGGGAATTACAATGAGCAGTTCTTC
TRBD2	TRBV7-2	NA	TRBJ2-1	CASSRTSGSYNEQFF	TGTGCCAGCAGCAGGACTAGCGGGTCCTACAATGAGCAGTTCTTC
NA	TRBV9	NA	TRBJ2-7	CASSVGANSPYEQYF	TGTGCCAGCAGCGTAGGAGCCAATTCCCCCTACGAGCAGTACTTC
NA	TRBV30	NA	TRBJ2-7	CAWRIKVEGEQYF	TGTGCCTGGAGGATTAAAGTTGAGGGCGAGCAGTACTTC
TRBD1	TRBV4-1	NA	TRBJ2-4	CASSLRAQGENIQYF	TGCGCCAGCAGCCTCAGAGCACAGGGGGAAAACATTCAGTACTTC
TRBD1	TRBV7-9	NA	TRBJ1-1	CASDRDGNTEAFF	TGTGCCAGTGACAGGGATGGGAACACTGAAGCTTTCTTT
NA	TRBV2	NA	TRBJ1-6	CASSGERNSPLHF	TGTGCCAGCAGTGGAGAACGCAATTCACCCCTCCACTTT
TRBD2	TRBV6-6	NA	TRBJ2-5	CASRPGLAGETQYF	TGTGCCAGCAGGCCGGGACTAGCGGGAGAGACCCAGTACTTC
NA	TRBV7-6	NA	TRBJ2-2	CASSSHLQGRNTGELFF	TGTGCCAGCAGCTCCCATCTCCAGGGCAGGAACACCGGGGAGCTGTTTTTT